These T cell receptor beta chains were read from a single sample in a study of CD8 T cells in ankylosing spondylitis. TCRdb ran MiXCR on the 5' RACE reads and lists one entry per CDR3 protein. The sample lists 200,000 to 250,000 distinct CDR3 sequences, roughly a third occurring once. Material: blood, either unsorted or a sorted T cell fraction (not recorded which). These receptors were taken from a male donor with ankylosing spondylitis or in good health (not recorded which). Each CDR3 is given with its conserved first and last residue. A D gene is named only where the DNA matches it firmly. Rows may omit the clone size; those that give it use once, few, many or a size class.

>TRBV20-1|13|TRBJ2-7|-|-
CSVSPGVSYEQYF
TGCAGTGTGAGCCCTGGGGTATCCTACGAGCAGTACTTC
>TRBV7-8|15|TRBJ1-5|-|-
CASSLTRGWDQPQHF
TGTGCCAGCAGCCTCACCAGGGGATGGGATCAGCCCCAGCATTTT
>TRBV6-1|13|TRBJ2-3|few|TRBD2
CASSGGMLDTQYF
TGTGCCAGTAGCGGGGGGATGTTGGATACGCAGTATTTT
>TRBV12-3/TRBV12-4|14|TRBJ2-2|-|-
CASSLRGNTGELFF
TGTGCCAGCAGTTTACGGGGGAACACCGGGGAGCTGTTTTTT
>TRBV28|12|TRBJ1-5|few|-
CASSLFGQPQHF
TGTGCCAGCAGTTTATTCGGTCAGCCCCAGCATTTT
>TRBV12-3/TRBV12-4|13|TRBJ1-2|-|-
CASSLWNGYGYTF
TGTGCCAGCAGTTTATGGAATGGCTATGGCTACACCTTC
>TRBV5-1|16|TRBJ2-7|-|TRBD1
CASSLAGTVSTYEQYF
TGCGCCAGCAGCTTGGCCGGGACAGTTTCTACCTACGAGCAGTACTTC
>TRBV20-1|16|TRBJ2-2|many|TRBD2
CSARSKGLVSTGELFF
TGCAGTGCTAGGTCAAAAGGACTAGTCAGCACCGGGGAGCTGTTTTTT
>TRBV6-5|14|TRBJ1-1|-|-
CASSYSSGGAEAFF
TGTGCCAGCAGTTACTCGAGTGGGGGCGCTGAAGCTTTCTTT
>TRBV29-1|14|TRBJ2-7|few|TRBD1
CSVYGTGVRYEQYF
TGCAGCGTCTACGGGACAGGGGTACGTTACGAGCAGTACTTC
>TRBV12-3/TRBV12-4|14|TRBJ2-5|many|TRBD1
CASRWTGLRETQYF
TGTGCCAGCAGGTGGACAGGGCTGAGGGAGACCCAGTACTTC
>TRBV5-1|14|TRBJ2-7|-|-
CASSFQGGLNEQYF
TGCGCCAGCAGCTTTCAGGGGGGTCTGAACGAGCAGTACTTC
>TRBV20-1|13|TRBJ2-7|few|TRBD1
CSARTGSIYEQYF
TGCAGTGCCAGGACAGGGTCCATCTACGAGCAGTACTTC
>TRBV20-1|16|TRBJ2-5|few|TRBD2
CSARDSGGAVGETQYF
TGCAGTGCTAGAGACAGCGGGGGGGCCGTGGGAGAGACCCAGTACTTC
>TRBV6-5|12|TRBJ1-2|few|-
CASGGGDYGYTF
TGTGCCAGCGGGGGTGGAGACTATGGCTACACCTTC
>TRBV27|13|TRBJ1-2|-|-
CASSKPGHYGYTF
TGTGCCAGCAGTAAACCGGGACACTATGGCTACACCTTC
>TRBV10-3|15|TRBJ2-3|-|-
CAISEGLGKGDTQYF
TGTGCCATCAGTGAGGGCCTCGGTAAGGGAGATACGCAGTATTTT
>TRBV12-3/TRBV12-4|13|TRBJ2-3|few|-
CASSYPSTDTQYF
TGTGCCAGCAGTTACCCCAGCACAGATACGCAGTATTTT
>TRBV5-6|16|TRBJ2-4|-|TRBD1
CASSLGTGVAKNIQYF
TGTGCCAGCAGCTTGGGGACAGGGGTAGCCAAAAACATTCAGTACTTC
>TRBV12-3/TRBV12-4|14|TRBJ1-1|-|-
CASSLGVWGTEAFF
TGTGCCAGCAGCCTTGGGGTTTGGGGCACTGAAGCTTTCTTT
>TRBV7-9|15|TRBJ2-2|few|TRBD1
CASSPVDRGTGELFF
TGTGCCAGCAGCCCCGTTGACAGGGGCACCGGGGAGCTGTTTTTT
>TRBV20-1|16|TRBJ1-6|many|TRBD1
CSAFEWDRPYNSPLHF
TGCAGTGCTTTTGAATGGGACAGACCCTATAATTCACCCCTCCACTTT
>TRBV12-3/TRBV12-4|15|TRBJ2-1|few|-
CASSFWGRAYNEQFF
TGTGCCAGCAGTTTCTGGGGTCGGGCTTACAATGAGCAGTTCTTC
>TRBV7-3|13|TRBJ2-3|few|-
CASSLENTDTQYF
TGTGCCAGCAGCTTAGAAAACACAGATACGCAGTATTTT
>TRBV6-1|16|TRBJ2-1|-|-
CASSDYDSPSYNEQFF
TGTGCCAGCAGTGACTATGACAGTCCGTCCTACAATGAGCAGTTCTTC
>TRBV29-1|14|TRBJ2-5|few|-
CSVEGYSSQETQYF
TGCAGCGTTGAAGGATACAGCTCCCAAGAGACCCAGTACTTC
>TRBV12-3/TRBV12-4|14|TRBJ1-6|-|-
CASRSMAGDSPLHF
TGTGCCAGCAGGTCGATGGCAGGGGACTCACCCCTCCACTTT
>TRBV12-3/TRBV12-4|14|TRBJ2-5|-|-
CASSLTRGQETQYF
TGTGCCAGCAGTTTAACGAGGGGGCAAGAGACCCAGTACTTC
>TRBV7-9|14|TRBJ2-3|-|-
CASSDVGGADTQYF
TGTGCCAGCAGCGACGTAGGAGGGGCAGATACGCAGTATTTT
>TRBV6-1|16|TRBJ2-6|many|-
CASNRLGHSGANVLTF
TGTGCCAGCAACCGACTAGGGCACTCTGGGGCCAACGTCCTGACTTTC
>TRBV4-1|16|TRBJ2-3|-|TRBD2
CASSQELAGVTDTQYF
TGCGCCAGCAGCCAAGAACTAGCGGGGGTCACAGATACGCAGTATTTT
>TRBV27|16|TRBJ2-5|few|-
CASSLYPTTDLETQYF
TGTGCCAGCAGTTTATACCCGACGACTGATCTTGAGACCCAGTACTTC
>TRBV4-1|16|TRBJ2-2|-|-
CASSHGVVWDTGELFF
TGCGCCAGCAGCCATGGGGTTGTTTGGGACACCGGGGAGCTGTTTTTT
>TRBV7-6|17|TRBJ2-2|few|TRBD1
CASSLKLRDSVTGELFF
TGTGCCAGCAGCCTCAAGCTGAGGGACAGCGTCACCGGGGAGCTGTTTTTT
>TRBV4-2|13|TRBJ2-7|-|-
CASSQDYASEQYF
TGTGCCAGCAGCCAAGATTATGCCAGCGAGCAGTACTTC
>TRBV12-3/TRBV12-4|13|TRBJ2-6|few|-
CASSVGRANVLTF
TGTGCCAGCAGTGTAGGAAGGGCCAACGTCCTGACTTTC
>TRBV20-1|13|TRBJ2-3|many|-
CSVRGTYTDTQYF
TGCAGTGTTCGGGGAACCTACACAGATACGCAGTATTTT
>TRBV5-1|12|TRBJ2-7|-|-
CASSLVGGEQYF
TGTGCCAGCAGTTTGGTAGGCGGCGAGCAGTACTTC
>TRBV12-3/TRBV12-4|15|TRBJ2-7|few|TRBD2
CASSPLAGGSYEQYF
TGTGCCAGCAGTCCCCTAGCGGGGGGTTCCTACGAGCAGTACTTC
>TRBV6-5|15|TRBJ1-4|-|TRBD1
CASSYGGQGNEKLFF
TGTGCCAGCAGTTACGGTGGACAGGGGAATGAAAAACTGTTTTTT
>TRBV3-1|15|TRBJ2-1|-|TRBD2
CASSKRVGREGEQFF
TGTGCCAGCAGCAAAAGGGTAGGCAGGGAGGGTGAGCAGTTCTTC
>TRBV29-1|14|TRBJ2-5|many|-
CSVDLRQDQETQYF
TGCAGCGTTGATTTAAGACAGGATCAAGAGACCCAGTACTTC
>TRBV5-1|18|TRBJ2-6|few|-
CASSSHAGAVSGANVLTF
TGCGCCAGCAGCTCCCATGCAGGGGCAGTCTCTGGGGCCAACGTCCTGACTTTC
>TRBV24-1|13|TRBJ2-7|many|-
CATSGSQTVEQYF
TGTGCCACCAGCGGTTCGCAGACTGTCGAGCAGTACTTC